This T cell receptor beta chain was retrieved from a study of lymphopenia after photon versus proton radiotherapy. Concerning this clone: Its specificity is unknown.

This CDR3 is built from 15 residues. General study points: Only patients who died were analyzed for survival; proton advantage is unproven. Proton therapy kept repertoires fairly stable, unlike photons, which gained effector/memory cells.

Profiling relied on immunoSEQ multiplex PCR, and the TCRdb table lists in-frame clones only, not all of them. The sample consists of fewer than 25,000 clones, 84% of them appearing once. J is TRBJ1-3 and V is TRBV7-5. TRBV7-5 is marked as a pseudogene. The source is a man in his forties or fifties with gastric cancer. This specimen consisted of peripheral blood, obtained from a patient treated with photon-based radiotherapy. The CDR3 region is CVRSLIPQGVNTIYF. CDR3 nucleotide sequence: TGTGTCAGAAGCTTAATCCCGCAGGGAGTAAACACCATATATTTT.